A single sample is the source of the 23 T cell receptor beta chains below, sequenced in a study of blood T cell repertoires in COVID-19. Libraries were prepared by immunoSEQ multiplex PCR; TCRdb keeps only in-frame clonotypes and omits some of them. The table shows some 70,000 clones, with nearly 85% occurring only once. The sequencing sample was made of peripheral blood. Receptor source: a woman between 55 and 75 years old with acute or convalescent COVID-19.

The chain has TRBV6-1 and TRBJ2-5, with a weak D call TRBD2 (6 bases). Germline V gene lookup returns CDR1 MNHNS and CDR2 SASEGT. The CDR3 has 19 amino acids. V was cut by 1 base and J by 0 bases, with 21 bases left in between. The CDR3 DNA is TGTGCCAGCAGTGAAGTTTTTGTGAACTACCAGCGGGACCAAGAGACCCAGTACTTC. This translates into CASSEVFVNYQRDQETQYF.

The chain uses TRBV4-1 and TRBJ2-6, with a weak D call TRBD1 (6 bases). Trimming left V 0 bases short and J 16 bases short, with 19 bases between. Germline V gives CDR1 MGHRA, CDR2 YSYEKL. The CDR3 has 15 residues. The CDR3 nucleotides read TGCGCCAGCAGCCAAGATGAGGGGAGATCAGGGGCGCTGACTTTC. Protein product: CASSQDEGRSGALTF.

This clone was detected a few times. The chain combines TRBV13 with TRBJ1-6, with 7 bases aligning to TRBD1. The V gene end was trimmed by 5 bases and the J gene end by 3 bases; junction bases not matched to a gene: 7. Germline V CDR1 and CDR2: PRHDT, FYEKMQ (reference sequence). The CDR3 has 16 residues. The CDR3 spells CASSLRTGRYNSPLHF. CDR3 DNA sequence: TGTGCCAGCAGCCTTCGGACAGGCCGCTATAATTCACCCCTCCACTTT.

V and J are TRBV6-5 and TRBJ1-2, with 8 bases aligning to TRBD1. This CDR3 region has 14 residues. Unmatched junction bases numbered 7, after V lost 5 bases and J lost 5 bases. Germline CDR1 reads MNHEY; CDR2 reads SVGAGI. The CDR3 DNA is TGTGCCAGCAGTCTAGGACAGGGCTCGTATGGCTACACCTTC. Its translation: CASSLGQGSYGYTF.

The genes are TRBV30 and TRBJ1-6, with 7 positions matching TRBD1. The V gene end was trimmed by 3 bases and the J gene end by 4 bases; junction bases not matched to a gene: 3. This CDR3 has 14 residues. The V gene's germline CDR1 is GTSNPN and CDR2 SVGIG (reference sequence). CDR3 sequence: CAWSGDRYNSPLHF. In nucleotides, the CDR3 is TGTGCCTGGAGCGGGGACAGATATAATTCACCCCTCCACTTT.

The gene calls are TRBV7-3 and TRBJ1-6, with 11 nucleotides matching TRBD1. This CDR3 spans 15 amino acids. Germline CDR1 is SGHTA and CDR2 is FQGTGA. With V trimmed by 1 base and J by 10 bases, 3 bases remained unmatched. The DNA of the CDR3 is TGTGCCAGCAGCTTAAAAGGGACAGGGGGATCACCCCTCCACTTT. Translating gives CASSLKGTGGSPLHF. Variable domain in full (rest from reference TRBV7-3 and TRBJ1-6): GAGVSQTPSNKVTEKGKYVELRCDPISGHTALYWYRQSLGQGPEFLIYFQGTGAADDSGLPNDRFFAVRPEGSVSTLKIQRTERGDSAVYLCASSLKGTGGSPLHFGNGTRLTVT.

J is TRBJ1-1 and V is TRBV18; 10 nucleotides align to TRBD1. V shed 3 bases and J 4 bases; nucleotides not matched to a gene: 8. The CDR3 has 16 amino acids. The V gene's germline CDR1 is KGHSH and CDR2 LQKENI. The CDR3 loop is CASSPDRGRSGTEAFF. CDR3 DNA: TGTGCCAGCTCACCTGACAGGGGGCGGTCGGGCACTGAAGCTTTCTTT. Complete variable domain (other parts from reference TRBV18 and TRBJ1-1): NAGVMQNPRHLVRRRGQEARLRCSPMKGHSHVYWYRQLPEEGLKFMVYLQKENIIDESGMPKERFSAEFPKEGPSILRIQQVVRGDSAAYFCASSPDRGRSGTEAFFGQGTRLTVV.

This chain links TRBV5-8 with TRBJ2-3; D gene ambiguous. The CDR3 covers 17 residues. The germline CDR1 and CDR2 sequences are SGHTS and YDEGEE. V was cut by 1 base and J by 0 bases, with 15 bases left in between. The DNA for the CDR3 is TGTGCCAGCAGCTTGCATATGGTAGCAACTAGCACAGATACGCAGTATTTT. Its translation is CASSLHMVATSTDTQYF.

The chain has TRBV2 and TRBJ2-7; TRBD1 agrees at 7 bases. CDR3 size: 15 residues. Germline V lookup: CDR1 SNHLY, CDR2 FYNNEI. Germline trimming cut 3 bases from V and 0 bases from J; bases unmatched to any gene: 5. The CDR3 spells CASSDMGTASYEQYF. CDR3 in DNA: TGTGCCAGCAGTGACATGGGGACAGCCTCCTACGAGCAGTACTTC.

The chain carries TRBV23-1 and TRBJ2-1; possibly TRBD2 for D (6 bases). TRBV23-1 is known as an ORF, though its function is uncertain. The ends were cut back, 0 bases at V and 5 bases at J, with 11 bases in the middle. There are 15 residues in the CDR3. The CDR3 nucleotides read TGCGCCAGCAGTCAATCGGGGGGATCGAACAATGAGCAGTTCTTC. It encodes CASSQSGGSNNEQFF.

This chain uses TRBV6-1 with TRBJ1-4; D remains unclear. V lost 1 base, J lost 14 bases, and 14 bases lay in between. From germline, CDR1 is MNHNS and CDR2 SASEGT. The CDR3 has 13 amino acids. CDR3 loop: CASSEVWPSRLFF. CDR3 nucleotide sequence: TGTGCCAGCAGTGAAGTTTGGCCGAGCAGGCTGTTTTTT.

The chain joins TRBV5-4 to TRBJ2-7; 7 bases are a match to TRBD1. Looked up from germline, CDR1 is SGHNT and CDR2 is YYREEE (reference sequence). This CDR3 has 14 amino acids. V lost 2 bases, J lost 4 bases, and 6 bases stayed unmatched. The CDR3 region has the DNA TGTGCCAGCAGCTTCAACAGGGGTCGATACGAGCAGTACTTC. Its protein is CASSFNRGRYEQYF.

This clone was observed a handful of times. The V call is TRBV10-3, the J call TRBJ1-1; 7 nucleotides line up with TRBD1. Germline V gene sequence: CDR1 ENHRY, CDR2 SYGVKD. This CDR3 is built from 15 residues. Losses at the gene ends were 0 bases for V and 4 bases for J; bases not matched to a gene: 5. Here the CDR3 DNA reads TGTGCCATCAGTGAGTCGCAGGGGGAAGGCACTGAAGCTTTCTTT. It yields the protein CAISESQGEGTEAFF.

The CDR3 is CASSPLGTGLEAFF. The CDR3 DNA is TGTGCCAGCAGTCCACTCGGGACAGGCCTTGAAGCTTTCTTT. The chain has TRBV2 and TRBJ1-1; the match to TRBD1 covers 8 bases. With V trimmed by 5 bases and J by 7 bases, 9 bases remained unmatched. The CDR3 runs to 14 residues. The germline V gene has CDR1 SNHLY and CDR2 FYNNEI. Together with reference TRBV2 and TRBJ1-1, the CDR3 gives the full variable domain: EPEVTQTPSHQVTQMGQEVILRCVPISNHLYFYWYRQILGQKVEFLVSFYNNEISEKSEIFDDQFSVERPDGSNFTLKIRSTKLEDSAMYFCASSPLGTGLEAFFGQGTRLTVV.

This clone was detected once. Written as DNA, the CDR3 is TGTGCCAGCAGTTCGGGACTTAAGTCCTTTGATACGCAGTATTTT. Translation: CASSSGLKSFDTQYF. The chain joins TRBV28 to TRBJ2-3; D might be TRBD2 (6 bases). Per germline, CDR1 MDHEN and CDR2 SYDVKM. CDR3 length: 15 residues. V lost 4 bases, J lost 6 bases, and 17 bases lay in between.

This chain uses TRBV2 with TRBJ1-5, with D possibly being TRBD1 (5 bases). This CDR3 has 13 residues. Per the germline V gene, CDR1 is SNHLY and CDR2 is FYNNEI. V lost 4 bases, J lost 6 bases, and 10 bases lay in between. The CDR3, as DNA: TGTGCCAGCAGTGGAATGGGGCCTCAGCCCCAGCATTTT. Amino acid sequence: CASSGMGPQPQHF.

The V call is TRBV19, the J call TRBJ2-4, with 11 bases aligning to TRBD1. V was clipped by 2 bases and J by 3 bases; unmatched bases: 12. The CDR3 sequence is 19 residues long. The V gene's germline CDR1 is LNHDA and CDR2 SQIVND (reference sequence). CDR3 residues: CASSIRADRGQGFKNIQYF. CDR3 sequence (DNA): TGTGCCAGTAGTATAAGGGCGGACAGGGGGCAGGGTTTCAAAAACATTCAGTACTTC.

The J gene is TRBJ2-7, the V gene TRBV4-1; 10 positions match TRBD1. Looked up from germline, CDR1 is MGHRA and CDR2 is YSYEKL. The CDR3 covers 15 residues. Trimming at V came to 4 bases and at J to 4 bases, leaving 7 bases not matched to a gene. The CDR3 region is CASSPRQGAIYEQYF. The CDR3 DNA is TGCGCCAGCAGCCCAAGACAGGGGGCGATTTACGAGCAGTACTTC.

The gene calls are TRBV7-9 and TRBJ1-1; 8 nucleotides line up with TRBD1. Per germline, CDR1 SEHNR and CDR2 FQNEAQ (reference sequence). Germline trimming cut 6 bases from V and 4 bases from J; bases unmatched to any gene: 4. The CDR3 contains 13 residues. CDR3 amino acids: CASRVGQGTEAFF. The CDR3 DNA reads TGTGCCAGCAGAGTAGGACAGGGCACTGAAGCTTTCTTT.

The chain uses TRBV4-1 and TRBJ2-1; 7 nucleotides align to TRBD2. The CDR3 is 16 residues long. Trimming at V came to 3 bases and at J to 0 bases, leaving 5 bases not matched to a gene. Germline CDR1 reads MGHRA; CDR2 reads YSYEKL. CDR3 DNA sequence: TGCGCCAGCAGCCAGGGGGGGGTGGACTCCTACAATGAGCAGTTCTTC. Its protein product is CASSQGGVDSYNEQFF.

This clone was recorded a few times. CDR3 DNA: TGTGCCAGCAGCGCATCGGGGGGCGAAACCTTC. Residues: CASSASGGETF. J is TRBJ1-2 and V is TRBV5-4; D is possibly TRBD1 (6 bases). From germline, CDR1 is SGHNT and CDR2 YYREEE (reference sequence). V was pared by 4 bases and J by 14 bases, with 15 bases between. There are 11 residues in the CDR3.

J is TRBJ2-1 and V is TRBV2; 7 nucleotides align to TRBD2. CDR3 length: 11 residues. V dropped 6 bases and J dropped 15; count of bases not matched to a gene: 8. Germline values: CDR1 SNHLY, CDR2 FYNNEI. The CDR3: CASSSGLEGFF. The DNA of the CDR3 is TGTGCCAGCAGCAGCGGACTAGAGGGGTTCTTC.

This chain links TRBV10-1 with TRBJ2-3, with D possibly being TRBD2 (5 bases). Trimming shortened V by 7 bases and J by 7 bases, and 6 bases separated the two germline ends. CDR3 length: 10 residues. Germline V gene data show CDR1 as WNHNN and CDR2 as SYGVQD (reference sequence). The CDR3 DNA reads as TGCGCCAGCAACGGGAATACGCAGTATTTT. Its protein product is CASNGNTQYF.